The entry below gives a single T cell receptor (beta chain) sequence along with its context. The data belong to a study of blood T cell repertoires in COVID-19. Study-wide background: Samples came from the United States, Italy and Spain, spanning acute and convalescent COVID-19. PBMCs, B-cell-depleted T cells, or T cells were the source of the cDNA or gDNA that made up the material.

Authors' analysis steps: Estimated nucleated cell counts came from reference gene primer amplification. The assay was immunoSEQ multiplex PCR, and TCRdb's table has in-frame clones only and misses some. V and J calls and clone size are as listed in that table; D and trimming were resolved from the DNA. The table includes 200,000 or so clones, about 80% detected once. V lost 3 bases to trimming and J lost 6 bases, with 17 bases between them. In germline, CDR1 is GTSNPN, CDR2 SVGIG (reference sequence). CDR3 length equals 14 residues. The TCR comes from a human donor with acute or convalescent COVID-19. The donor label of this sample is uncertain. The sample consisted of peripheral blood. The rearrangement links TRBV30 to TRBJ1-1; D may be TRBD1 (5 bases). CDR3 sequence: CAWSRSSGHAEAFF. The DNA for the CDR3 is TGTGCCTGGAGCAGGAGCTCAGGGCACGCTGAAGCTTTCTTT.